Shown below are 4 T cell receptor beta chains from a single sample sequenced in a study of cytomegalovirus exposure and HLA in healthy donors. Amplification used 60 Vbeta primers and 13 Jbeta primers. Libraries were prepared by immunoSEQ multiplex PCR; TCRdb keeps only in-frame clonotypes and omits some of them. The data show roughly 160,000 clones, roughly 85% seen once. Sequencing input: PBMCs. The origin of the receptors is a man in his fifties in good health and CMV-seropositive.

Concerning this clone: An end of the junction differs from the germline gene, which may be a read error. CDR3 DNA: TGTTCCAGCAGCTCACTTAGCGGGGGGGGCTACAATGAGCAGTTCTTC. This codes for CSSSSLSGGGYNEQFF. The chain carries TRBV7-9 and TRBJ2-1, with 11 bases fitting TRBD2. The germline gives CDR1 SEHNR, CDR2 FQNEAQ (reference sequence). CDR3 size: 16 residues.

The chain carries TRBV5-5 and TRBJ2-2, with D possibly matching TRBD2 (6 bases). CDR3 length equals 15 residues. From germline, CDR1 is SGHKS and CDR2 YYEKEE (reference sequence). The ends were cut back, 4 bases at V and 2 bases at J, with 12 bases in the middle. The DNA for the CDR3 is TGTGCCAGCAGCCCAGCGGGCCTAAACACCGGGGAGCTGTTTTTT. Protein product: CASSPAGLNTGELFF. The variable domain in full, with the rest retrieved from reference TRBV5-5 and TRBJ2-2, is DAGVTQSPTHLIKTRGQQVTLRCSPISGHKSVSWYQQVLGQGPQFIFQYYEKEERGRGNFPDRFSARQFPNYSSELNVNALLLGDSALYLCASSPAGLNTGELFFGEGSRLTVL.

V gene TRBV5-5 combines with J gene TRBJ1-2, with 10 nucleotides matching TRBD1. The CDR3 is 15 amino acids. V was clipped by 5 bases and J by 6 bases; unmatched bases: 10. Per the germline V gene, CDR1 is SGHKS and CDR2 is YYEKEE (reference sequence). The CDR3 loop is CASRLTGQGIDGYTF. In DNA form, the CDR3 reads TGTGCCAGCAGGCTAACGGGACAGGGGATAGATGGCTACACCTTC.

This chain uses TRBV11-2 with TRBJ1-1; D remains unclear. The germline gives CDR1 SGHAT, CDR2 FQNNGV. The CDR3 has 12 residues. V lost 3 bases and J 3 bases, leaving 5 bases between the germline ends. The CDR3 here is CASSFYDTEAFF. In nucleotides, the CDR3 is TGTGCCAGCAGCTTCTATGACACTGAAGCTTTCTTT.